One sample yielded the 27 T cell receptor beta chains listed below, sequenced in a study of blood T cell repertoires in COVID-19. Data came from immunoSEQ multiplex PCR; TCRdb stores just in-frame clones and leaves some out. Of 310,000 or so clones in the sample, roughly 90% were seen once. Sequencing input: peripheral blood. All receptors come from a woman aged 50 to 60 with active or convalescent COVID-19.

The V and J genes are TRBV5-1 and TRBJ2-1, with a weak D call TRBD2 (5 bases). The CDR3 length is 15 residues. V dropped 0 bases and J dropped 9 bases, with 16 bases sitting between them. The germline gives CDR1 SGHRS, CDR2 YFSETQ. The CDR3 loop is CASSLVLGSQGEQFF. The CDR3 DNA follows: TGCGCCAGCAGCTTGGTACTAGGATCACAAGGTGAGCAGTTCTTC.

The chain uses TRBV19 and TRBJ1-1, with D possibly TRBD1 on 6 matching bases. V lost 6 bases and J lost 4, with 12 bases in between. The CDR3 length is 13 residues. Germline V gene lookup returns CDR1 LNHDA and CDR2 SQIVND (reference sequence). The CDR3 protein is CASSIQGGTEAFF. The DNA of the CDR3 is TGTGCCAGTAGCATACAGGGTGGCACTGAAGCTTTCTTT.

The CDR3 nucleotides are TGCGCCAGCAGCTTAGGGGGTAAAACTAATGAAAAACTGTTTTTT. Amino acids: CASSLGGKTNEKLFF. This rearrangement joins TRBV5-1 to TRBJ1-4; D might be TRBD1 (6 bases). V gave up 2 bases and J gave up 1 base, with 9 bases separating them. CDR1 and CDR2 from the germline V gene are SGHRS and YFSETQ. The CDR3 has 15 residues.

The chain combines TRBV28 with TRBJ2-2, with TRBD2 matching 11 bases. The CDR3 contains 15 residues. The V and J ends lost 6 bases and 5 bases, in that order; junction bases with no gene match: 5. Germline V gives CDR1 MDHEN, CDR2 SYDVKM. This CDR3 is CASRGTSGFTGELFF. The CDR3 DNA reads TGTGCCAGCAGAGGGACTAGCGGTTTTACCGGGGAGCTGTTTTTT.

The genes are TRBV6-6 and TRBJ1-5, with D possibly TRBD1 on 5 matching bases. The ends were cut back, 2 bases at V and 4 bases at J, with 12 bases in the middle. The CDR3 has 15 residues. Germline CDR1 is MNHNY and CDR2 is SVGAGI (reference sequence). In DNA form, the CDR3 reads TGTGCCAGCAGTTACCCTGCCAGGGATAATCAGCCCCAGCATTTT. Translating it yields CASSYPARDNQPQHF.

V usage is TRBV9 and J usage is TRBJ1-5; the D gene is possibly TRBD1 (5 bases). This CDR3 has 13 amino acids. Trimming shortened V by 5 bases and J by 6 bases, and 12 bases separated the two germline ends. Germline CDR1 SGDLS, CDR2 YYNGEE. This chain's CDR3 is CASSGGGSQPQHF. The CDR3 region has the DNA TGTGCCAGCAGTGGCGGGGGAAGTCAGCCCCAGCATTTT. Based on the CDR3 plus reference TRBV9 and TRBJ1-5, the full variable domain is DSGVTQTPKHLITATGQRVTLRCSPRSGDLSVYWYQQSLDQGLQFLIQYYNGEERAKGNILERFSAQQFPDLHSELNLSSLELGDSALYFCASSGGGSQPQHFGDGTRLSIL.

The chain couples TRBV6-5 to TRBJ2-1; 9 bases align to TRBD2. Trimming removed 7 bases from V and 3 bases from J; junction bases left unmatched: 7. Germline assignment: CDR1 MNHEY and CDR2 SVGAGI. CDR3 length: 15 amino acids. The CDR3 DNA follows: TGTGCCAGCACCACTAGCGGGTCTGGCTACAATGAGCAGTTCTTC. Encoded protein: CASTTSGSGYNEQFF.

The chain is built from TRBV20-1 and TRBJ2-5; D not resolved. Germline assignment: CDR1 DFQATT and CDR2 SNEGSKA (reference sequence). The V end was cut by 6 bases, the J end by 4 bases, with 6 bases between. There are 10 residues in the CDR3. Here the CDR3 reads CSAHLETQYF. The DNA for the CDR3 is TGCAGTGCCCATTTAGAGACCCAGTACTTC.

V gene TRBV30 combines with J gene TRBJ2-1, with no clear D. Trimming stripped 2 bases from V and 6 bases from J, with 14 bases between. This CDR3 has 14 amino acids. The germline gives CDR1 GTSNPN, CDR2 SVGIG (reference sequence). CDR3 sequence reads: CAWSPTGPANEQFF. The CDR3 nucleotides are TGTGCCTGGAGTCCTACTGGGCCCGCCAATGAGCAGTTCTTC.

V and J are TRBV29-1 and TRBJ1-1; D remains unclear. The ends were cut back, 7 bases at V and 3 bases at J, with 15 bases in the middle. CDR1 is SQVTM, CDR2 ANQGSEA, per germline. The CDR3 runs to 13 residues. The CDR3 spells CSAKYRGDTEAFF. For the CDR3, the DNA is TGCAGCGCCAAATACCGGGGAGACACTGAAGCTTTCTTT.

The chain employs TRBV9 and TRBJ1-4; a possible D gene is TRBD1 (6 bases). Trimming left V 4 bases short and J 8 bases short, with 18 bases between. The CDR3 extends over 15 amino acids. Germline V gene data show CDR1 as SGDLS and CDR2 as YYNGEE. The CDR3 reads CASSRDQGRHEKLFF. CDR3 DNA: TGTGCCAGCAGCAGAGATCAGGGGCGCCACGAAAAACTGTTTTTT.

The CDR3 DNA reads as TGTGCCAGCAGTTCCGGGAACACCGGGGAGCTGTTTTTT. Translating it yields CASSSGNTGELFF. The rearrangement links TRBV6-5 to TRBJ2-2; D gene ambiguous. This CDR3 contains 13 residues. Germline-derived CDR1 and CDR2 are MNHEY and SVGAGI. Trimming stripped 4 bases from V and 1 base from J, with 4 bases between.

The genes are TRBV19 and TRBJ2-3, with 7 bases fitting TRBD1. This CDR3 has 14 amino acids. CDR1 and CDR2 from the germline V gene are LNHDA and SQIVND (reference sequence). V shed 4 bases and J 5 bases; nucleotides not matched to a gene: 6. CDR3 sequence reads: CASSTAGGVDTQYF. The CDR3 bases are TGTGCCAGTAGTACGGCAGGGGGTGTAGATACGCAGTATTTT.

The rearrangement links TRBV29-1 to TRBJ2-7, with D uncertain. CDR1 and CDR2 (germline): SQVTM, ANQGSEA. The CDR3 is 12 residues long. Trimming removed 6 bases at V and 7 bases at J, with 16 bases between. In nucleotides, the CDR3 is TGCAGCGTGCAGTTAGCCCTCACGGAGCAGTACTTC. Its protein product is CSVQLALTEQYF.

This clone was seen just once. The chain recombines TRBV18 with TRBJ2-7, with 8 bases lining up with TRBD1. Germline V gives CDR1 KGHSH, CDR2 LQKENI. J lost 12 bases, V lost 1 base, and 17 bases had no gene match. This CDR3 has 16 residues. As DNA, the CDR3 is TGTGCCAGCTCACCACTAGCCTCGGGACAGGAGAGGGGCCCGTACTTC. Its protein product is CASSPLASGQERGPYF. The whole variable domain, remainder taken from reference TRBV18 and TRBJ2-7, is NAGVMQNPRHLVRRRGQEARLRCSPMKGHSHVYWYRQLPEEGLKFMVYLQKENIIDESGMPKERFSAEFPKEGPSILRIQQVVRGDSAAYFCASSPLASGQERGPYFGPGTRLTVT.

This chain joins TRBV19 and TRBJ2-7; tentatively, D is TRBD1 (5 bases). In germline, CDR1 is LNHDA, CDR2 SQIVND (reference sequence). V lost 4 bases to trimming and J lost 5 bases, with 12 bases between them. CDR3 length: 13 amino acids. CDR3 residues: CASSTQGVHEQYF. The CDR3 region has the DNA TGTGCCAGTAGTACGCAGGGTGTCCACGAGCAGTACTTC.

The chain carries TRBV7-2 and TRBJ1-2, with D uncertain. V was trimmed by 5 bases and J by 3 bases, leaving 10 bases between them. CDR1 is SGHTA and CDR2 is FQGNSA in the germline V gene. The CDR3 contains 13 residues. CDR3: CASSPSQYYGYTF. The DNA for the CDR3 is TGTGCCAGCAGCCCGTCTCAGTACTATGGCTACACCTTC.

This clone was seen once. The chain recombines TRBV4-3 with TRBJ2-3; TRBD2 agrees at 8 bases. Germline trimming cut 0 bases from V and 3 bases from J; bases unmatched to any gene: 17. The germline CDR1 and CDR2 sequences are LGHNA and YSLEER. The CDR3 is 20 residues long. CDR3 sequence: CASSQDLLRKGLARTDTQYF. The CDR3 region has the DNA TGCGCCAGCAGCCAAGATCTCTTAAGGAAAGGACTAGCTAGGACAGATACGCAGTATTTT.

The V call is TRBV9, the J call TRBJ1-1, with 9 bases lining up with TRBD1. J was trimmed by 4 bases and V by 4 bases; bases with no gene match: 5. The CDR3 loop spans 14 amino acids. Germline V CDR1 and CDR2: SGDLS, YYNGEE. The CDR3 DNA reads as TGTGCCAGCAGCCCACAGACAGGGGGCACTGAAGCTTTCTTT. As protein: CASSPQTGGTEAFF.

The chain has TRBV5-1 and TRBJ1-2, with 9 nucleotides matching TRBD1. CDR3 size: 16 residues. Germline V CDR1 and CDR2: SGHRS, YFSETQ. V gave up 0 bases and J gave up 2 bases; unmatched junction bases: 5. The DNA of the CDR3 is TGCGCCAGCAGCTTGGCCGCCGGACAGGGGAACTATGGCTACACCTTC. Protein product: CASSLAAGQGNYGYTF.

V and J are TRBV21-1 and TRBJ2-7; the table gives TRBD2 as D, unverified against the DNA. TRBV21-1 is listed as a pseudogene. The CDR3 covers 20 residues. This CDR3 is CASSKVRTGGHPKGHYEQYF. CDR3 nucleotides: TGTGCCAGCAGCAAAGTAAGAACGGGAGGGCACCCAAAAGGGCACTACGAGCAGTACTTC.

The chain has TRBV7-8 and TRBJ2-5; no reliable D call. Germline-derived CDR1 and CDR2 are SGHVS and FQNEAQ. This CDR3 comprises 14 residues. The ends were cut back, 0 bases at V and 3 bases at J, with 8 bases in the middle. The DNA for the CDR3 is TGTGCCAGCAGCTTAGCGGGTACAGAAGAGACCCAGTACTTC. Translated, it gives CASSLAGTEETQYF.

The CDR3 region is CASRTGVGEDLFF. The DNA of the CDR3 is TGTGCCAGCAGAACAGGGGTGGGAGAAGATCTGTTTTTT. V gene TRBV27 combines with J gene TRBJ1-4; 7 bases align to TRBD1. V lost 6 bases, J lost 14 bases, and 12 bases stayed unmatched. Germline CDR1 reads MNHEY; CDR2 reads SMNVEV (reference sequence). The CDR3 sequence is 13 residues long.

This clone came up a few times. J is TRBJ2-7 and V is TRBV7-3, with D possibly TRBD2 on 6 matching bases. In germline, CDR1 is SGHTA, CDR2 FQGTGA. The CDR3 has 14 residues. V gave up 2 bases and J gave up 6 bases, with 14 bases separating them. CDR3: CASSLGQGLSEQYF. The CDR3 DNA reads as TGTGCCAGCAGCTTAGGGCAGGGACTTTCCGAGCAGTACTTC.

The chain couples TRBV4-3 to TRBJ2-1; weak D call: TRBD2 (6 bases). The CDR3 contains 17 residues. The V end lost 0 bases, the J end lost 3 bases, and 15 bases lay between the germline ends. Germline V gene lookup returns CDR1 LGHNA and CDR2 YSLEER. The CDR3 DNA sequence: TGCGCCAGCAGCCAAGATGGATGGGGGACTGGCTACAATGAGCAGTTCTTC. It encodes CASSQDGWGTGYNEQFF.

The CDR3 sequence: CASQQGASGNTIYF. The CDR3 DNA sequence: TGTGCCAGCCAACAGGGGGCATCTGGAAACACCATATATTTT. This chain links TRBV6-5 with TRBJ1-3, with 9 positions matching TRBD1. The V segment lost 8 bases and the J segment 1 base; nucleotides outside the gene matches: 3. The CDR3 is made up of 14 amino acids. The germline gives CDR1 MNHEY, CDR2 SVGAGI.

V gene TRBV27 combines with J gene TRBJ2-5, with 16 bases that match TRBD2. This CDR3 is 18 amino acids long. Losses at the gene ends were 2 bases for V and 2 bases for J; bases not matched to a gene: 5. The germline gives CDR1 MNHEY, CDR2 SMNVEV (reference sequence). In nucleotides, the CDR3 is TGTGCCAGCAGTTTAAGCCCGGGACTAGCGGGAGGGCAAGAGACCCAGTACTTC. This encodes CASSLSPGLAGGQETQYF.